This T cell receptor beta chain derives from a study of tumor-infiltrating lymphocytes in primary liver carcinoma. Study as a whole: Tumors measured roughly 4 to 10 cm and were stage T1-T3 N0M0. Study-level results: Tumor tissue displayed a significantly greater top-250-clone fraction than blood (p = 0.039).

A constant-region primer served to make TCR beta cDNA from about 490 ng total RNA. For TCR beta, libraries were produced by three nested multiplex PCR rounds using slightly modified ARM-PCR. The first two PCR rounds, roughly 9 cycles each, used TRBV1-TRBV30 forward primers and a C-beta reverse primer. MiXCR, run by TCRdb on the multiplex PCR reads, gives a single entry per CDR3 protein. This sample carries roughly 120,000 distinct CDR3 sequences, 60% to 70% of them seen once, and the ten largest clones take around 9.7%. Co-extraction yielded RNA and DNA from about 20-30 mg of unsorted bulk tissue. No treatment had been given to the patients, who were chronically infected with HBV. Histology found more than 90% viable tumor cells per sample. To note about this clonotype: Its antigen is as yet unknown.

Per germline, CDR1 DFQATT and CDR2 SNEGSKA (reference sequence). The CDR3 covers 15 residues. The rearrangement joins TRBV20-1 to TRBJ1-1; perhaps TRBD1 as D (6 bases). The source of this sequence is a woman aged 55-69 years with primary liver carcinoma and hepatitis B virus infection. Sample: liver tumor tissue from sampling region 1. Sample subset: tumor region T1, superior pole. In DNA form, the CDR3 reads TGCAGCACGCCGAGACAGGCCCAAATGAACACTGAAGCTTTCTTT. It is translated as CSTPRQAQMNTEAFF.